What follows are 18 T cell receptor beta chains derived from one specimen sequenced in a study of T cell responses to AZD1222 COVID-19 vaccine. Assay: immunoSEQ multiplex PCR; the TCRdb copy retains only in-frame clones and omits some. The sample includes 73,000 or so clones, 70% to 90% of them seen just once. The sequences come from peripheral blood, collected on day 0 of AZD1222 vaccination. Receptors originate from an adult in good health.

V is TRBV3-1 (or the pseudogene TRBV3-2) and J is TRBJ1-1, with a weak D call TRBD1 (6 bases). The CDR3 sequence is 14 residues long. Trimming shortened V by 0 bases and J by 1 base, and 6 bases separated the two germline ends. Germline lookup yields CDR1 LGHDT and CDR2 YNNKEL (reference sequence). CDR3 in amino acids: CASSQEGGNTEAFF. In nucleotides, the CDR3 is TGTGCCAGCAGCCAAGAAGGGGGGAACACTGAAGCTTTCTTT.

J is TRBJ2-3 and V is TRBV27; D possibly corresponds to TRBD2 (6 bases). Germline V CDR1 and CDR2: MNHEY, SMNVEV (reference sequence). This CDR3 is 14 amino acids long. V gave up 2 bases and J gave up 4 bases, with 10 bases separating them. The DNA of the CDR3 is TGTGCCAGCAGTTTAGGGGCTAGCGCAGATACGCAGTATTTT. Translation gives CASSLGASADTQYF.

This chain joins TRBV5-4 and TRBJ2-1; D remains unclear. The V end was cut by 0 bases, the J end by 0 bases, with 10 bases between. The CDR3 consists of 16 residues. The V gene's germline CDR1 is SGHNT and CDR2 YYREEE (reference sequence). CDR3 nucleotides: TGTGCCAGCAGCTTGGACCTGGTGAGCTCCTACAATGAGCAGTTCTTC. Amino acids: CASSLDLVSSYNEQFF.

The chain couples TRBV29-1 to TRBJ1-1; D is unresolved. Trimming stripped 4 bases from V and 0 bases from J, with 9 bases between. CDR3 length: 13 amino acids. The germline CDR1 and CDR2 sequences are SQVTM and ANQGSEA. The CDR3 sequence: CSVGQALNTEAFF. The CDR3 DNA is TGCAGCGTTGGACAAGCTTTGAACACTGAAGCTTTCTTT. Supplemented by reference TRBV29-1 and TRBJ1-1, the full variable domain reads SAVISQKPSRDICQRGTSLTIQCQVDSQVTMMFWYRQQPGQSLTLIATANQGSEATYESGFVIDKFPISRPNLTFSTLTVSNMSPEDSSIYLCSVGQALNTEAFFGQGTRLTVV.

The gene calls are TRBV21-1 and TRBJ2-2; the D segment call TRBD1 is taken from the table without a DNA check. TRBV21-1 is a documented pseudogene. The CDR3 length is 20 residues. The CDR3 is CASKNCRRENYRGCTGELFF. The CDR3 bases are TGTGCCAGCAAAAACTGCCGCAGGGAAAATTACAGGGGGTGCACCGGGGAGCTGTTTTTT.

The CDR3 sequence: CASSLVGQKNYGYTF. DNA for the CDR3: TGTGCCAGCAGCTTGGTGGGGCAGAAAAACTATGGCTACACCTTC. The chain recombines TRBV5-6 with TRBJ1-2; weak D call: TRBD1 (5 bases). Per the germline V gene, CDR1 is SGHDT and CDR2 is YYEEEE. Between the trimmed V and J ends, which lost 0 bases and 2 bases, there was a span of 11 bases. This CDR3 comprises 15 residues.

This clone occurred once. The gene calls are TRBV25-1 and TRBJ1-6, with unresolved D. V lost 6 bases, J lost 7 bases, and 13 bases lay in between. Germline CDR1 and CDR2: MGHDK and SYGVNS. This CDR3 comprises 14 residues. The CDR3 DNA reads TGTGCCAGCAGCTTCAGTACAAGGAATTCACCCCTCCACTTT. Amino acids: CASSFSTRNSPLHF.

The J gene is TRBJ1-5, the V gene TRBV19; D possibly corresponds to TRBD1 (6 bases). V was shortened by 4 bases and J by 5 bases, with 24 bases between the two germline ends. CDR3 length: 18 amino acids. Germline values: CDR1 LNHDA, CDR2 SQIVND (reference sequence). The CDR3 DNA reads as TGTGCCAGTAGTACTCCCACCCCTAGCAGGGGAAGGGATCAGCCCCAGCATTTT. This gives the protein CASSTPTPSRGRDQPQHF. Full variable domain (rest looked up from reference TRBV19 and TRBJ1-5): DGGITQSPKYLFRKEGQNVTLSCEQNLNHDAMYWYRQDPGQGLRLIYYSQIVNDFQKGDIAEGYSVSREKKESFPLTVTSAQKNPTAFYLCASSTPTPSRGRDQPQHFGDGTRLSIL.

The chain's CDR3 is CASSPQGSNQPQHF. The CDR3 region has the DNA TGTGCCAGCTCACCACAGGGGAGCAATCAGCCCCAGCATTTT. This chain links TRBV18 with TRBJ1-5; D might be TRBD1 (5 bases). The CDR3 extends over 14 amino acids. The V gene lost 1 base and the J gene lost 1 base, with 5 bases spanning the gap. The germline V gene encodes CDR1 KGHSH and CDR2 LQKENI.

The chain carries TRBV7-2 and TRBJ2-7; a possible D gene is TRBD1 (6 bases). V was cut by 5 bases and J by 3 bases, with 14 bases left in between. There are 14 residues in the CDR3. Germline assignment: CDR1 SGHTA and CDR2 FQGNSA. The CDR3: CASSLRQALYEQYF. The CDR3 nucleotides read TGTGCCAGCAGCCTCCGACAGGCCCTCTACGAGCAGTACTTC.

V usage is TRBV19 and J usage is TRBJ2-7; 9 bases align to TRBD1. The junction had 19 bases not matched to a gene; V was cut back by 4 bases and J by 6 bases. Germline lookup yields CDR1 LNHDA and CDR2 SQIVND (reference sequence). The CDR3 has 18 amino acids. The CDR3 bases are TGTGCCAGTAGTACACCAGGGGGACAGGGAACCTCCTCGGGCGAGCAGTACTTC. Residues: CASSTPGGQGTSSGEQYF.

The chain uses TRBV28 and TRBJ1-4; D uncertain. CDR3 length: 15 residues. Trimming pared 2 bases from V and 7 bases from J, leaving 14 bases between. Germline V gives CDR1 MDHEN, CDR2 SYDVKM. In DNA, the CDR3 is TGTGCCAGCAGTTTAGGAGGGAGGGTTGGTGAAAAACTGTTTTTT. It specifies CASSLGGRVGEKLFF.

This sequence joins TRBV2 and TRBJ1-5; D perhaps matches TRBD1 (5 bases). The germline gives CDR1 SNHLY, CDR2 FYNNEI. This CDR3 comprises 15 residues. The germline V and J ends were trimmed by 6 bases and 5 bases, with 17 bases remaining between them. The CDR3 bases are TGTGCCAGCAGCTCCGGACAAGCCGGGTATCAGCCCCAGCATTTT. It encodes CASSSGQAGYQPQHF.

The rearrangement uses TRBV7-8 and TRBJ2-7, with D hard to call. The CDR3 extends over 13 amino acids. Deletions cut 5 bases from V and 4 bases from J, with 12 bases between. From germline, CDR1 is SGHVS and CDR2 FQNEAQ. CDR3 sequence reads: CASSTSDGYEQYF. In DNA, the CDR3 is TGTGCCAGCAGCACCTCGGACGGGTACGAGCAGTACTTC.

This clone was seen a few times. The chain is built from TRBV7-2 and TRBJ1-6; no clear D gene. The V end lost 1 base, the J end lost 9 bases, and 7 bases lay between the germline ends. The CDR3 has 13 amino acids. The germline gives CDR1 SGHTA, CDR2 FQGNSA. The CDR3 is CASSLDLGSPLHF. The CDR3 coding sequence is TGTGCCAGCAGCTTAGACCTAGGTTCACCCCTCCACTTT.

As regards this clone: Different DNA sequences within this sample yield the same CDR3. This chain connects TRBV28 to TRBJ1-1, with a weak D call TRBD1 (5 bases). Trimming cost V 1 base and J 1 base, with 10 bases left between them. The germline V gene encodes CDR1 MDHEN and CDR2 SYDVKM. The CDR3 spans 15 residues. In DNA form, the CDR3 reads TGTGCCAGCAGTTTATATCCAGGGTCGAACACTGAAGCTTTCTTT. It yields the protein CASSLYPGSNTEAFF.

V gene TRBV5-5 combines with J gene TRBJ1-5, with D unresolved. Germline values: CDR1 SGHKS, CDR2 YYEKEE (reference sequence). The CDR3 is made up of 13 amino acids. The V end lost 0 bases, the J end lost 5 bases, and 6 bases lay between the germline ends. CDR3 coding DNA: TGTGCCAGCAGCTTGGATTGGGATCAGCCCCAGCATTTT. The encoded protein is CASSLDWDQPQHF.

The chain links TRBV4-1 to TRBJ1-3, with unresolved D. The CDR3 has 15 amino acids. Trimming cost V 1 base and J 0 bases, with 7 bases left between them. In germline, CDR1 is MGHRA, CDR2 YSYEKL. CDR3 sequence (DNA): TGCGCCAGCAGCCAAGGTATCGGCTCTGGAAACACCATATATTTT. This sequence encodes CASSQGIGSGNTIYF.